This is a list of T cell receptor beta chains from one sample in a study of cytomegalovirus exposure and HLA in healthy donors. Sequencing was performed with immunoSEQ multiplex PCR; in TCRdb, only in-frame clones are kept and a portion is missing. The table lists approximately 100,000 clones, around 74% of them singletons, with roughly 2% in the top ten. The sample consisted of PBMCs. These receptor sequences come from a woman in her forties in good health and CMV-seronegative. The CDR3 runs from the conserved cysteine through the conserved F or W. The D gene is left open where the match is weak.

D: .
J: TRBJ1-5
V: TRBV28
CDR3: CASSFGGAQHF

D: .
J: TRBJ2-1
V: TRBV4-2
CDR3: CASSQVEFNEQFF

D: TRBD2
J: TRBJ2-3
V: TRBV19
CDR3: CASSIGLAVRTDTQYF

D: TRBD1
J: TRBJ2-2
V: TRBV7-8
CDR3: CASSLITGGPGELFF

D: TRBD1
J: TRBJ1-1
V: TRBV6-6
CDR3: CASSYSGTEGLGAFF

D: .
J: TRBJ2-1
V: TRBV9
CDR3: CASSVAGVGNEQFF

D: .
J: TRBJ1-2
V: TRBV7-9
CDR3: CASSPDRLNYGYTF

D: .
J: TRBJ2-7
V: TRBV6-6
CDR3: CASRGTNDNPSYEQYF

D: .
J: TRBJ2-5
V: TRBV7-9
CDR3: CASRLRETQYF

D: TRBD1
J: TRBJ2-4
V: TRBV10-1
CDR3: CAIRQGFKEGRNIQYF

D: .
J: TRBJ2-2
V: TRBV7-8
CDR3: CASSPTRGPNTGELFF

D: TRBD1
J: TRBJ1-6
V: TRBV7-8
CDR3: CASSLGGGGSGNSPLHF

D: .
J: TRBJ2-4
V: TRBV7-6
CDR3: CASSPRTALFLMYF

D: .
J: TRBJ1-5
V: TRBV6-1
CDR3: CASGRALVDQPQHF

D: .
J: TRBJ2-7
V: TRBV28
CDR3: CASAGGPYEQYF

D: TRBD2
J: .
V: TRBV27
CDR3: CASSWREGSYEQYF

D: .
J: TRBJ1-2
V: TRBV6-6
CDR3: CASSPAQVNYGYTF

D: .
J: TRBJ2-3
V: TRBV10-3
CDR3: CATRSDTSTDTQYF

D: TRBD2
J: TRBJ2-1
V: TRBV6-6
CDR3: CASRRAGEGNEQFF

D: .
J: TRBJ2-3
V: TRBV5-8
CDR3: CASSLGQPTDTQYF

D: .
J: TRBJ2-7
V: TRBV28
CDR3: CASSLDPENYEQYF

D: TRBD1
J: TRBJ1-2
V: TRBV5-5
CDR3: CASSFGQGASYGYTF

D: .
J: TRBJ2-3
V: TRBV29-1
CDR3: CSVRMSTDTQYF

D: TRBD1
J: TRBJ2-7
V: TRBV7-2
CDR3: CASSLSGTGAYEQYF

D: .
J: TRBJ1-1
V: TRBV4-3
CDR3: CASSQSFPLRTEAFF

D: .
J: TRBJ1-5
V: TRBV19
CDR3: CASSQQSTNQPQHF

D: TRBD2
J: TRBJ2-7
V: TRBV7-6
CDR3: CASSFAPRPGLAGPYEQYF

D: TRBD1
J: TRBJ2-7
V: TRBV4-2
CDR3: CASSQALDRDPYEQYF

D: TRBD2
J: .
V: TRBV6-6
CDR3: CASRDLAGGGPYEQYF

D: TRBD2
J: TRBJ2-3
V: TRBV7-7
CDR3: CASSLGLAGDTQYF

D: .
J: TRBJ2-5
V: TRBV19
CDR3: CASSPPSGWGETQYF

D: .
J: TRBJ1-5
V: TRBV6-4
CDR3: CASSESGGSQPQHF

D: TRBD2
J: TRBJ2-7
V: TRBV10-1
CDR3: CASSESTSGMREQYF

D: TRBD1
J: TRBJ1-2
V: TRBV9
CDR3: CASSVGGGPINYGYTF

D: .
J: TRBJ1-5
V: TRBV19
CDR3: CASKGVTNQPQHF

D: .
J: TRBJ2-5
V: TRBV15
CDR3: CATSRDYSPQYF

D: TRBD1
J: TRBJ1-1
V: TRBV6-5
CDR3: CASTLTGENTEAFF

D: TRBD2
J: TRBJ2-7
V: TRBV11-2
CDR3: CASSSRGGRAGEQYF

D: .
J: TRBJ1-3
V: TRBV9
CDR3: CASSPSSHGQWARGNTIYF

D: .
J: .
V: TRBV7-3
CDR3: CASSLIGGSYEQYF

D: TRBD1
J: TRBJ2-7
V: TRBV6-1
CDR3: CASRPPGQGREQYF

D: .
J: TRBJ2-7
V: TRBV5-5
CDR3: CASSWEDFPRGEQYF